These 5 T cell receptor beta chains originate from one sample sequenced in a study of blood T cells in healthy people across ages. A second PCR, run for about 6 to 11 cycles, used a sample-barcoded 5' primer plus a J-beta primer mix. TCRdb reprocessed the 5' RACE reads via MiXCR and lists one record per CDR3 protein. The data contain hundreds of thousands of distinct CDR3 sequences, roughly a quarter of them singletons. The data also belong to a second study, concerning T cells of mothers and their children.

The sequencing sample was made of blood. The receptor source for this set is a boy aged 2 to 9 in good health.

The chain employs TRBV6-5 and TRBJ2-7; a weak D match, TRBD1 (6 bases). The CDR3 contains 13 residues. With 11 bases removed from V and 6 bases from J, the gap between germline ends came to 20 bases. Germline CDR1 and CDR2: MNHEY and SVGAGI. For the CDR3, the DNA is TGTGCCGTCGGGACAAGGGAGCTCGGCGAGCAGTACTTC. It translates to CAVGTRELGEQYF.

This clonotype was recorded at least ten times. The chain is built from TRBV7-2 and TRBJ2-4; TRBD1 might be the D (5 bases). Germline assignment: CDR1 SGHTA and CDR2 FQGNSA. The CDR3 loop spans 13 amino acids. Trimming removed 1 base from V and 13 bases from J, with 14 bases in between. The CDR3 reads CASSLDDRSMQYF. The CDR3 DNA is TGTGCCAGCAGCTTAGACGACAGATCCATGCAGTACTTC.

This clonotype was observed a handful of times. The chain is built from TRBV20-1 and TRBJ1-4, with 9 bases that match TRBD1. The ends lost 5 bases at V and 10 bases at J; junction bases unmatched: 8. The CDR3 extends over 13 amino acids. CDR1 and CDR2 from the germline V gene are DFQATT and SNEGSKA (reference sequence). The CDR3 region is CSAQQGAWGKLFF. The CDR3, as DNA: TGCAGTGCTCAACAGGGGGCGTGGGGAAAACTGTTTTTT.

The CDR3 nucleotides read TGCAGTGCTAGTTTCCCCCGAGGGACAGGGGGTGGCTACACCTTC. Amino acids: CSASFPRGTGGGYTF. The V gene is TRBV20-1, the J gene TRBJ1-2, with 11 bases that match TRBD1. The CDR3 loop spans 15 amino acids. Trimming cost V 3 bases and J 7 bases; bases outside gene matches: 10. Germline lookup yields CDR1 DFQATT and CDR2 SNEGSKA (reference sequence).

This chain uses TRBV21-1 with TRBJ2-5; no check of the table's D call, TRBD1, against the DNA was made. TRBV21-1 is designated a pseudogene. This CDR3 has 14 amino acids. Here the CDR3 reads CASSIQGGQETQYF. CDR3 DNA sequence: TGTGCCAGCAGCATACAGGGGGGACAAGAGACCCAGTACTTC.